This section outlines one TCR beta chain sequence together with its context. CDR3 length: 16 residues. The record originates from a study of T cell changes during pregnancy in multiple sclerosis. The assay was immunoSEQ multiplex PCR, and TCRdb's table has in-frame clones only and misses some. The sample yields some 48,000 clones, around 89% seen once. This specimen consisted of CD8+ T cells from peripheral blood mononuclear cells, obtained in the second trimester of pregnancy. This chain connects TRBV12-2 to TRBJ2-7; the tabulated D call, TRBD2, remains unverified against the DNA. TRBV12-2 is classified as a pseudogene. The clonotype was recovered from a female donor with multiple sclerosis, enrolled in a pregnancy study. The CDR3 sequence is CASRGGGPAPEDEQYF. DNA of the CDR3: TGTGCAAGTCGCGGGGGGGGGCCCGCCCCTGAGGACGAGCAGTACTTC.